The sequence of this T cell receptor beta chain was determined in a study of blood T cell repertoires in COVID-19. Turning to the study itself: Samples taken during acute and convalescent COVID-19 were collected in the United States, Italy and Spain. Sources were T cells, B-cell-depleted T cells, or PBMCs; the material itself was cDNA or gDNA.

Authors' analysis steps: The authors estimated nucleated cell counts from reference gene primer amplification. The data were produced by immunoSEQ multiplex PCR, yet TCRdb's version contains in-frame clones alone and is incomplete. V, J and clone size were drawn from that table, and D and trimming were deduced from the DNA. The data contain roughly 350,000 clones, 70% to 90% of them singletons. This clone is a singleton in its sample. V was shortened by 2 bases and J by 12 bases, with 22 bases between the two germline ends. CDR3 length: 16 amino acids. The germline CDR1 and CDR2 sequences are LNHDA and SQIVND (reference sequence).

The V gene is TRBV19, the J gene TRBJ1-4; D might be TRBD1 (5 bases). Sample: peripheral blood. The TCR sequence derives from a woman aged 45-60 years with active or convalescent COVID-19. The DNA for the CDR3 is TGTGCCAGTAGTATAACCCCAAACATAGCCTCGGGGGAACTGTTTTTT. Translating it yields CASSITPNIASGELFF.